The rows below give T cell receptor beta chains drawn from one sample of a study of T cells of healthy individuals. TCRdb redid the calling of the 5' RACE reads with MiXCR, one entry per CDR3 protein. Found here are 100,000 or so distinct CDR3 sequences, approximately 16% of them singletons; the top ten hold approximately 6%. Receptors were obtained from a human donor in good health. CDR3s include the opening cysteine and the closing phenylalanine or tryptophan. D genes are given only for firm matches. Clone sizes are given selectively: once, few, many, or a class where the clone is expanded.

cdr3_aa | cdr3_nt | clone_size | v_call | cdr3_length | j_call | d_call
CASSHRGWTGELFF | TGTGCCAGCAGCCACAGGGGCTGGACCGGGGAGCTGTTTTTT | NA | TRBV3-1 | 14 | TRBJ2-2 | NA
CASIRSGAGNTIYF | TGTGCCAGCATCCGGTCCGGAGCTGGAAACACCATATATTTT | NA | TRBV12-3/TRBV12-4 | 14 | TRBJ1-3 | NA
CASSLAAGGPGGELFF | TGTGCCAGCAGCTTAGCGGCGGGGGGGCCCGGCGGGGAGCTGTTTTTT | few | TRBV7-2 | 16 | TRBJ2-2 | TRBD2
CASSQGGYIQYF | TGTGCCAGCAGCCAAGGGGGGTACATTCAGTACTTC | NA | TRBV3-1 | 12 | TRBJ2-4 | NA
CASGLAGGPDNEQFF | TGTGCTAGTGGATTAGCGGGAGGGCCGGACAATGAGCAGTTCTTC | few | TRBV12-5 | 15 | TRBJ2-1 | TRBD2
CASSLATRARGYTF | TGTGCCAGCAGCTTAGCAACGAGGGCCCGTGGCTACACCTTC | few | TRBV7-8 | 14 | TRBJ1-2 | NA
CASSLKTGWSPLHF | TGTGCCAGCAGTTTGAAGACAGGGTGGTCACCCCTCCACTTT | many | TRBV28 | 14 | TRBJ1-6 | TRBD1
CASRTHGTGVAFF | TGTGCCAGCAGAACTCACGGGACAGGCGTAGCTTTCTTT | NA | TRBV28 | 13 | TRBJ1-1 | TRBD1
CASSYGGPRSSYNEQFF | TGTGCCAGCAGTTACGGGGGGCCTAGGAGCTCCTACAATGAGCAGTTCTTC | many | TRBV6-5 | 17 | TRBJ2-1 | NA
CSASLDANTGELFF | TGCAGTGCCTCTTTGGATGCGAACACCGGGGAGCTGTTTTTT | few | TRBV20-1 | 14 | TRBJ2-2 | NA
CSVTGTAIYEQYF | TGCAGCGTCACCGGGACGGCCATCTACGAGCAGTACTTC | few | TRBV29-1 | 13 | TRBJ2-7 | NA
CASRSAPGQAAFF | TGTGCCAGCAGGTCAGCGCCGGGCCAGGCCGCTTTCTTT | many | TRBV2 | 13 | TRBJ1-1 | NA
CASSPRTGGTTDTQYF | TGTGCCAGCTCACCGCGGACAGGGGGCACCACAGATACGCAGTATTTT | NA | TRBV18 | 16 | TRBJ2-3 | TRBD1
CASSRPRTSGRAGTGELFF | TGCGCCAGCAGTCGCCCGAGGACTAGCGGGAGGGCGGGCACCGGGGAGCTGTTTTTT | few | TRBV23-1 | 19 | TRBJ2-2 | TRBD2
CSARGGGVGNTIYF | TGCAGTGCTAGGGGAGGGGGAGTCGGAAACACCATATATTTT | many | TRBV20-1 | 14 | TRBJ1-3 | NA
CASSNPNFSSTGELFF | TGTGCCAGCAGCAACCCAAATTTTAGCTCCACCGGGGAGCTGTTTTTT | NA | TRBV21-1 | 16 | TRBJ2-2 | NA
CASTLQGALDEKLFF | TGTGCCAGCACTTTACAGGGGGCGCTTGATGAAAAACTGTTTTTT | many | TRBV2 | 15 | TRBJ1-4 | TRBD1
CASSLGGPSSGANVLTF | TGTGCCAGCAGCCTGGGTGGACCGAGCTCTGGGGCCAACGTCCTGACTTTC | NA | TRBV14 | 17 | TRBJ2-6 | NA
CASSLSFLGSYEQYF | TGTGCCAGCAGTTTATCGTTTCTCGGCTCCTACGAGCAGTACTTC | NA | TRBV27 | 15 | TRBJ2-7 | NA
CASSSGLGVEQYF | TGTGCCAGCAGTTCGGGACTAGGGGTCGAGCAGTACTTC | NA | TRBV2 | 13 | TRBJ2-7 | TRBD2
CASSLGKGLTYNEQFF | TGTGCCAGCAGCTTAGGGAAGGGACTAACCTACAATGAGCAGTTCTTC | many | TRBV21-1 | 16 | TRBJ2-1 | NA
CSAVGTSGGAINTGELFF | TGCAGTGCAGTGGGGACTAGCGGGGGGGCCATTAACACCGGGGAGCTGTTTTTT | few | TRBV20-1 | 18 | TRBJ2-2 | TRBD2
CASSLGGSRYEQYF | TGTGCCAGCAGTTTGGGTGGGAGCCGATACGAGCAGTACTTC | NA | TRBV12-3/TRBV12-4 | 14 | TRBJ2-7 | NA
CASSTGDYGYTF | TGTGCCAGCAGTACGGGCGACTATGGCTACACCTTC | NA | TRBV28 | 12 | TRBJ1-2 | NA
CSALSGTSGGYNEQFF | TGCAGTGCCTTATCCGGGACTAGCGGGGGTTACAATGAGCAGTTCTTC | NA | TRBV20-1 | 16 | TRBJ2-1 | TRBD2
CASSLSPAYGYTF | TGTGCCAGCAGTTTGTCGCCAGCATATGGCTACACCTTC | NA | TRBV28 | 13 | TRBJ1-2 | NA
CASSLSPRQNSNQPQHF | TGCGCCAGCAGCTTGAGCCCCCGACAGAATAGCAATCAGCCCCAGCATTTT | NA | TRBV5-1 | 17 | TRBJ1-5 | NA
CASREGYTEAFF | TGTGCCAGCAGGGAAGGGTACACTGAAGCTTTCTTT | NA | TRBV6-5 | 12 | TRBJ1-1 | NA
CSAVPPSGRWKTQYF | TGCAGTGCTGTGCCCCCTAGCGGGAGGTGGAAGACCCAGTACTTC | NA | TRBV20-1 | 15 | TRBJ2-5 | TRBD2
CASRRQGSTNEKLFF | TGTGCCAGCAGGCGACAGGGGTCAACTAATGAAAAACTGTTTTTT | NA | TRBV28 | 15 | TRBJ1-4 | TRBD1
CASTQNTEAFF | TGTGCCAGCACTCAGAACACTGAAGCTTTCTTT | many | TRBV2 | 11 | TRBJ1-1 | NA
CASSEATGELFF | TGTGCCAGCAGTGAGGCTACCGGGGAGCTGTTTTTT | NA | TRBV2 | 12 | TRBJ2-2 | NA
CASSGVDTFRYTF | TGTGCCAGCAGTGGGGTAGACACGTTCCGCTACACCTTC | once | TRBV28 | 13 | TRBJ1-2 | NA
CASSVGTGPTDTQYF | TGTGCCAGCAGCGTAGGCACAGGGCCCACAGATACGCAGTATTTT | NA | TRBV9 | 15 | TRBJ2-3 | NA
CASSLDPGGAGELFF | TGTGCCAGCAGTCTCGACCCCGGAGGGGCCGGGGAGCTGTTTTTT | few | TRBV6-2/TRBV6-3 | 15 | TRBJ2-2 | NA
CASSTDPPSLYEQYF | TGTGCCAGCAGTACTGACCCTCCCTCCCTCTACGAGCAGTACTTC | NA | TRBV25-1 | 15 | TRBJ2-7 | NA
CASWGDGYTF | TGTGCCAGTTGGGGGGATGGCTACACCTTC | many | TRBV7-9 | 10 | TRBJ1-2 | NA
CASSFPTRPGTSSFEQYF | TGTGCCAGCAGTTTCCCGACACGTCCCGGGACTAGCTCTTTCGAGCAGTACTTC | many | TRBV28 | 18 | TRBJ2-7 | TRBD2
CAWSRTGNSYNSPLHF | TGTGCCTGGAGTAGGACAGGGAACTCCTATAATTCACCCCTCCACTTT | many | TRBV30 | 16 | TRBJ1-6 | TRBD1
CAIRQGNSNQPQHF | TGTGCCATCAGACAGGGGAATAGCAATCAGCCCCAGCATTTT | few | TRBV10-3 | 14 | TRBJ1-5 | TRBD1
CASSYSGQSNTEAFF | TGTGCCAGCAGTTACTCGGGACAGTCAAACACTGAAGCTTTCTTT | few | TRBV6-5 | 15 | TRBJ1-1 | TRBD1
CASSLQGPSPNEQFF | TGTGCCAGCAGTTTGCAGGGCCCCTCCCCCAATGAGCAGTTCTTC | NA | TRBV12-3/TRBV12-4 | 15 | TRBJ2-1 | NA
CASNLAGDTQYF | TGTGCCAGCAACTTAGCGGGGGATACGCAGTATTTT | many | TRBV2 | 12 | TRBJ2-3 | TRBD2
CASSWGGGMNTEAFF | TGTGCCAGCAGCTGGGGGGGCGGGATGAACACTGAAGCTTTCTTT | NA | TRBV7-2 | 15 | TRBJ1-1 | NA
CSAMRRGTNSPLHF | TGCAGTGCTATGCGACGAGGGACGAATTCACCCCTCCACTTT | many | TRBV20-1 | 14 | TRBJ1-6 | NA
CASSRGGAVYEQYF | TGTGCCAGCAGTCGCGGGGGGGCCGTCTACGAGCAGTACTTC | NA | TRBV6-5 | 14 | TRBJ2-7 | TRBD2
CASSQESLKWGYNEQFF | TGCGCCAGCAGCCAGGAGTCTCTAAAATGGGGGTACAATGAGCAGTTCTTC | NA | TRBV4-3 | 17 | TRBJ2-1 | NA
CASSSQREGRRNEQFF | TGTGCCAGCAGTAGCCAGCGGGAGGGCCGGAGGAATGAGCAGTTCTTC | NA | TRBV12-3/TRBV12-4 | 16 | TRBJ2-1 | TRBD2
CAWGQGFVNTEAFF | TGTGCCTGGGGACAGGGGTTTGTGAACACTGAAGCTTTCTTT | NA | TRBV30 | 14 | TRBJ1-1 | TRBD1
CASSPEETQYF | TGTGCCAGCAGTCCTGAGGAGACCCAGTACTTC | NA | TRBV12-3/TRBV12-4 | 11 | TRBJ2-5 | NA
CSARDPRRGNQPQHF | TGCAGTGCTAGAGATCCGCGTCGGGGCAATCAGCCCCAGCATTTT | many | TRBV20-1 | 15 | TRBJ1-5 | NA
CSSGLAAYNEQFF | TGCAGCTCCGGACTAGCGGCCTACAATGAGCAGTTCTTC | few | TRBV29-1 | 13 | TRBJ2-1 | TRBD2
CASSDGNTDTQYF | TGTGCCAGCAGTGATGGAAACACAGATACGCAGTATTTT | few | TRBV28 | 13 | TRBJ2-3 | NA
CASSLAGGLTDTQYF | TGTGCCAGCAGCCTAGCGGGGGGACTAACAGATACGCAGTATTTT | NA | TRBV5-5 | 15 | TRBJ2-3 | TRBD2
CASSPGQGVPPDTQYF | TGTGCCAGCAGCCCCGGACAGGGGGTTCCGCCAGATACGCAGTATTTT | NA | TRBV6-2/TRBV6-3 | 16 | TRBJ2-3 | TRBD1